The T cell receptor beta chain described here comes from a study of blood T cells in healthy people across ages. Per sample, at least 6 micrograms of total RNA were extracted. Study-level results: Long-lived donors had more naive CD4+ cells and higher diversity than aged donors.

This CDR3 has 12 residues. The germline gives CDR1 LGHDT, CDR2 YNNKEL (reference sequence). Between the trimmed V and J ends, which lost 4 bases and 4 bases, there was a span of 7 bases. For this clonotype: Its antigen remains unidentified.

Sample-barcoded 5' priming and a J-beta primer mix drove a second PCR of 7 to 11 cycles. TCRdb used MiXCR to reprocess the 5' RACE reads, holding one entry per CDR3 protein. The data hold under 800,000 distinct CDR3 sequences, with around a fifth observed a single time. What was sequenced was blood. This clonotype was obtained from an older man in good health. V usage is TRBV3-1 and J usage is TRBJ1-1, with unresolved D. The CDR3 sequence: CASSLATTEAFF. DNA for the CDR3: TGTGCCAGCAGCCTAGCGACCACTGAAGCTTTCTTT. Full variable domain (missing parts from reference TRBV3-1 and TRBJ1-1): DTAVSQTPKYLVTQMGNDKSIKCEQNLGHDTMYWYKQDSKKFLKIMFSYNNKELIINETVPNRFSPKSPDKAHLNLHINSLELGDSAVYFCASSLATTEAFFGQGTRLTVV.